The 6 T cell receptor beta chains in this list originate from one sample, sequenced in a study of cytomegalovirus exposure and HLA in healthy donors. With 60 Vbeta and 13 Jbeta primers, the PCR was carried out. The data were produced by immunoSEQ multiplex PCR, yet TCRdb's version contains in-frame clones alone and is incomplete. The repertoire includes roughly 150,000 clones, around 63% of them detected once, and about 1.5% sits in the top ten. Sequenced material: PBMCs. The receptors originated from a human donor in good health.

On this clone: The identical CDR3 is also encoded by other nucleotide sequences in the sample. The chain recombines TRBV11-2 with TRBJ2-7; no clear D gene. Germline loops: CDR1 SGHAT, CDR2 FQNNGV. The ends were cut back, 2 bases at V and 0 bases at J, with 11 bases in the middle. The CDR3 covers 15 residues. The DNA for the CDR3 is TGTGCCAGCAGCTTATCATCCAGTTCCTCCTACGAGCAGTACTTC. This sequence encodes CASSLSSSSSYEQYF.

The chain uses TRBV4-1 and TRBJ2-5; TRBD2 agrees at 8 bases. The ends lost 0 bases at V and 5 bases at J; junction bases unmatched: 11. Germline V gene sequence: CDR1 MGHRA, CDR2 YSYEKL. The CDR3 has 17 residues. Here the CDR3 DNA reads TGCGCCAGCAGCCAAGAATCGGGGGGGCTGGGGACGGAGACCCAGTACTTC. Its protein product is CASSQESGGLGTETQYF.

The chain carries TRBV4-1 and TRBJ2-3, with a tentative D call TRBD2 (6 bases). There are 16 residues in the CDR3. Germline lookup yields CDR1 MGHRA and CDR2 YSYEKL. The V end was cut by 1 base, the J end by 4 bases, with 15 bases between. CDR3 sequence (DNA): TGCGCCAGCAGCCAAGGGGTGGGGGGTGGCGCAGATACGCAGTATTTT. This encodes CASSQGVGGGADTQYF.

This clone was seen a few times. The rearrangement uses TRBV28 and TRBJ2-5, with 7 nucleotides matching TRBD2. The closer fit of TRBJ2-7 to the DNA end suggests the J call may be wrong. Germline loops: CDR1 MDHEN, CDR2 SYDVKM. CDR3 length equals 14 residues. For the CDR3, the DNA is TGTGCCAGCAGTTTAGGTGGGACTACCTACGAGCAGTACTTC. Translation: CASSLGGTTYEQYF.

This chain links TRBV5-6 with TRBJ1-4, with 8 bases that match TRBD1. After removal of 1 base from V and 5 bases from J, the junction contained 7 bases not matched to a gene. CDR1 is SGHDT, CDR2 YYEEEE, per germline. This CDR3 spans 16 amino acids. CDR3 amino acids: CASSLWAGTGNEKLFF. CDR3 in DNA: TGTGCCAGCAGCTTGTGGGCGGGGACAGGCAATGAAAAACTGTTTTTT.

This chain joins TRBV5-1 and TRBJ2-2; 9 bases line up with TRBD2. The CDR3 extends over 15 amino acids. V was clipped by 4 bases and J by 4 bases; unmatched bases: 5. Looked up from germline, CDR1 is SGHRS and CDR2 is YFSETQ. The chain's CDR3 is CASSSSGGSTGELFF. The CDR3 coding sequence is TGCGCCAGCAGCAGTAGCGGGGGCTCCACCGGGGAGCTGTTTTTT.